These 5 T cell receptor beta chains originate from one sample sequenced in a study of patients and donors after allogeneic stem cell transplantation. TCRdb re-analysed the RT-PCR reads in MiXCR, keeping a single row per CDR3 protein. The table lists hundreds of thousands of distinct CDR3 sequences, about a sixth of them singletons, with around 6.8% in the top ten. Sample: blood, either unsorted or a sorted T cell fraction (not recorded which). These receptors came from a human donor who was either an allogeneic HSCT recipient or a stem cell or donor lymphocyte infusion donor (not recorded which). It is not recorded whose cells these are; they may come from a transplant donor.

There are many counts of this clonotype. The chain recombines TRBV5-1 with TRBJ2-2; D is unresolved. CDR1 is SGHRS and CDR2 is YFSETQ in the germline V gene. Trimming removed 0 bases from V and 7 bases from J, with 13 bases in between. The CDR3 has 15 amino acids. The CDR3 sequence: CASSLEVVTIGELFF. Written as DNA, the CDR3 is TGCGCCAGCAGCTTGGAGGTAGTCACCATCGGGGAGCTGTTTTTT.

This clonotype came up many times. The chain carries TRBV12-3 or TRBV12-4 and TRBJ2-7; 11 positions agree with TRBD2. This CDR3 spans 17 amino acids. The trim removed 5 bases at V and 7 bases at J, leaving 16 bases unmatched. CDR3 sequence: CASSPVLLAGVPREQYF. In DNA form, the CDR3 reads TGTGCCAGCAGTCCCGTCCTACTAGCGGGAGTCCCGCGGGAGCAGTACTTC.

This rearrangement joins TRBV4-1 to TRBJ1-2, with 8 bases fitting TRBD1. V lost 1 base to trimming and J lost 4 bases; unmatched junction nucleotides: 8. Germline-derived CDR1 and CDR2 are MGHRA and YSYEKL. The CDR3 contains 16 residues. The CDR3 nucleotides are TGCGCCAGCAGCCAAGTTCCCAGGGGGCGAATCTATGGCTACACCTTC. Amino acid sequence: CASSQVPRGRIYGYTF.

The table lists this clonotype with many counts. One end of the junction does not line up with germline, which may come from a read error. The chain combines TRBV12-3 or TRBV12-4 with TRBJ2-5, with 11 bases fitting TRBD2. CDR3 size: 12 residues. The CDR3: CASIPGLADPFF. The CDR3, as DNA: TGTGCCAGCATCCCGGGACTAGCGGACCCTTTCTTC.

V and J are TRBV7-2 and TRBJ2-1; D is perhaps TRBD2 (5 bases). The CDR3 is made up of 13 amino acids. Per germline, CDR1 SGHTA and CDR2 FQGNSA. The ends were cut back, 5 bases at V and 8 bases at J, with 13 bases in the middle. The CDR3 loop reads CASSPYTGYEQFF. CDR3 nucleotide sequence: TGTGCCAGCAGCCCCTACACGGGGTATGAGCAGTTCTTC.